These 27 T cell receptor beta chains share one sample of origin, sequenced in a study of T cell clonotyping in hematopoietic cell transplantation. Sequencing was performed with immunoSEQ multiplex PCR; in TCRdb, only in-frame clones are kept and a portion is missing. The data contain around 6,100 clones, about 30% of them seen just once; the ten biggest clones take up about a sixth. The sequences come from peripheral blood mononuclear cells, collected 30 days after allogeneic stem cell transplant. The source of these receptors is a female patient aged 50 to 65 who had an allogeneic stem cell transplant from an unrelated donor, so the T cells may come from the graft donor. Some clones in this sample may be carry-over from other donors' samples.

Only a few counts were recorded for this clone. The rearrangement uses TRBV25-1 and TRBJ1-2; D is unclear. The germline V gene has CDR1 MGHDK and CDR2 SYGVNS. The V and J ends lost 3 bases and 8 bases respectively, with 13 bases between them. The length of the CDR3 is 13 residues. The chain's CDR3 is CASSEEGPLGYTF. The CDR3 DNA follows: TGTGCCAGCAGTGAGGAAGGTCCCCTGGGCTACACCTTC.

The chain uses TRBV29-1 and TRBJ2-7; tentatively, D is TRBD2 (6 bases). V was clipped by 3 bases and J by 0 bases, with 18 bases between them. The CDR3 loop spans 16 amino acids. Germline values: CDR1 SQVTM, CDR2 ANQGSEA. In DNA form, the CDR3 reads TGCAGCGTTGATGGGGTGGAGGGACGGCTCTCCTACGAGCAGTACTTC. Residues: CSVDGVEGRLSYEQYF.

This clone was counted a few times. V usage is TRBV25-1 and J usage is TRBJ1-5, with TRBD1 as a possible D gene (5 bases). V lost 2 bases to trimming and J lost 7 bases, with 12 bases between them. This CDR3 is built from 14 residues. Germline CDR1 reads MGHDK; CDR2 reads SYGVNS. This chain's CDR3 is CASSEKQGSQPQHF. CDR3 nucleotides: TGTGCCAGCAGTGAAAAGCAGGGATCGCAGCCCCAGCATTTT.

The V call is TRBV4-3, the J call TRBJ1-1; weak D call: TRBD1 (6 bases). The CDR3 spans 13 residues. Germline loops: CDR1 LGHNA, CDR2 YSLEER. With 2 bases removed from V and 12 bases from J, the gap between germline ends came to 16 bases. The DNA for the CDR3 is TGCGCCAGCAGCCAACTGGGTTTTACAGGGTCTTTCTTT. Amino acids: CASSQLGFTGSFF.

This chain links TRBV5-6 with TRBJ1-6; 10 bases are a match to TRBD1. Germline V CDR1 and CDR2: SGHDT, YYEEEE. The length of the CDR3 is 14 residues. With V trimmed by 3 bases and J by 14 bases, 8 bases remained unmatched. The DNA of the CDR3 is TGTGCCAGCAGCTCCGGGACAGGGGCTTTCACCCTCCACTTT. This sequence encodes CASSSGTGAFTLHF.

V is TRBV4-1 and J is TRBJ1-1; 7 nucleotides match TRBD1. Germline CDR1 is MGHRA and CDR2 is YSYEKL. The ends lost 1 base at V and 1 base at J; junction bases unmatched: 3. This CDR3 region has 15 residues. Written as DNA, the CDR3 is TGCGCCAGCAGCCAAGGGGACAGAGCGAACACTGAAGCTTTCTTT. It yields the protein CASSQGDRANTEAFF.

This clone was detected only a few times. The chain carries TRBV6-5 and TRBJ1-2; D remains ambiguous. CDR1 and CDR2 from the germline V gene are MNHEY and SVGAGI. The CDR3 contains 11 residues. Trimming removed 5 bases from V and 4 bases from J, with 5 bases in between. CDR3 loop: CASSDVYGYTF. The CDR3 DNA sequence: TGTGCCAGCAGTGACGTCTATGGCTACACCTTC.

The CDR3 protein is CAWSVVGSGELFF. CDR3 sequence (DNA): TGTGCCTGGAGTGTCGTGGGTTCCGGGGAGCTGTTTTTT. V and J are TRBV30 and TRBJ2-2, with D unclear. This CDR3 is 13 amino acids long. V gave up 0 bases and J gave up 6 bases, with 8 bases separating them. The germline V gene encodes CDR1 GTSNPN and CDR2 SVGIG (reference sequence). The full variable domain, in which reference TRBV30 and TRBJ2-2 provide the parts outside the CDR3, is SQTIHQWPATLVQPVGSPLSLECTVEGTSNPNLYWYRQAAGRGLQLLFYSVGIGQISSEVPQNLSASRPQDRQFILSSKKLLLSDSGFYLCAWSVVGSGELFFGEGSRLTVL.

The V call is TRBV30, the J call TRBJ1-1; 7 nucleotides agree with TRBD1. This CDR3 region has 13 residues. From germline, CDR1 is GTSNPN and CDR2 SVGIG (reference sequence). Trimming took 2 bases from V and 4 from J; bases not matched to a gene: 4. CDR3 DNA: TGTGCCTGGAGTCCAGGGGGTAGCACTGAAGCTTTCTTT. Its protein is CAWSPGGSTEAFF.

The chain carries TRBV6-5 and TRBJ1-1, with D uncertain. V lost 6 bases, J lost 4 bases, and 6 bases lay in between. Germline CDR1 and CDR2: MNHEY and SVGAGI. The CDR3 runs 11 residues. In nucleotides, the CDR3 is TGTGCCAGCAGGCAAAGCACTGAAGCTTTCTTT. As protein: CASRQSTEAFF.

The chain carries TRBV9 and TRBJ1-1; no firm D call. The CDR3 length is 17 residues. Germline V gene sequence: CDR1 SGDLS, CDR2 YYNGEE. V lost 2 bases and J lost 1, with 18 bases in between. The CDR3 bases are TGTGCCAGCAGCGTTTCGGGTCGGGAGCGGGCGAACACTGAAGCTTTCTTT. Translation gives CASSVSGRERANTEAFF.

The V and J genes are TRBV2 and TRBJ1-1; D remains ambiguous. The CDR3 contains 14 residues. Germline CDR1 is SNHLY and CDR2 is FYNNEI. Trimming stripped 4 bases from V and 0 bases from J, with 9 bases between. CDR3 sequence (DNA): TGTGCCAGCAGTGTAAACCAGATGAACACTGAAGCTTTCTTT. This sequence encodes CASSVNQMNTEAFF.

The chain recombines TRBV30 with TRBJ1-1, with a tentative D call TRBD1 (6 bases). V was shortened by 5 bases and J by 2 bases, with 12 bases between the two germline ends. The CDR3 contains 13 residues. Germline CDR1 is GTSNPN and CDR2 is SVGIG (reference sequence). The CDR3 sequence is CAWVQGFNTEAFF. CDR3 nucleotides: TGTGCCTGGGTACAGGGTTTCAACACTGAAGCTTTCTTT.

The genes are TRBV6-6 and TRBJ2-7; D perhaps matches TRBD1 (5 bases). Germline V CDR1 and CDR2: MNHNY, SVGAGI (reference sequence). V lost 5 bases and J 0 bases, leaving 11 bases between the germline ends. The CDR3 runs to 14 residues. CDR3 sequence reads: CASSTTVVSYEQYF. The CDR3 DNA reads TGTGCCAGCAGTACGACAGTGGTCTCCTACGAGCAGTACTTC.

This clone was counted only a few times. The chain is built from TRBV30 and TRBJ2-5, with 10 bases matching TRBD2. The J segment lost 7 bases and the V segment lost 0 bases, leaving 5 bases of the junction unmatched. Germline V lookup: CDR1 GTSNPN, CDR2 SVGIG (reference sequence). CDR3 size: 14 residues. The CDR3 coding sequence is TGTGCCTGGAGTGTACGAGCGGGAGGGGTGACCCAGTACTTC. Its translation is CAWSVRAGGVTQYF. Complete variable domain (other parts from reference TRBV30 and TRBJ2-5): SQTIHQWPATLVQPVGSPLSLECTVEGTSNPNLYWYRQAAGRGLQLLFYSVGIGQISSEVPQNLSASRPQDRQFILSSKKLLLSDSGFYLCAWSVRAGGVTQYFGPGTRLLVL.

This chain connects TRBV30 to TRBJ1-1, with 12 bases aligning to TRBD1. CDR3 length equals 16 residues. J gave up 3 bases and V 2 bases, and 7 bases lay outside the gene matches. The germline gives CDR1 GTSNPN, CDR2 SVGIG (reference sequence). This CDR3 reads CAWSPLGQGADTEAFF. CDR3 DNA: TGTGCCTGGAGTCCCTTGGGACAGGGGGCGGACACTGAAGCTTTCTTT.

This clone was seen more than once but under ten times. The V and J genes are TRBV19 and TRBJ1-5; 9 positions match TRBD1. This CDR3 has 14 amino acids. V shed 3 bases, J shed 5 bases, and the junction held 2 bases outside the gene matches. Looked up from germline, CDR1 is LNHDA and CDR2 is SQIVND (reference sequence). CDR3 region: CASSITGGDQPQHF. In DNA, the CDR3 is TGTGCCAGTAGTATTACAGGGGGCGATCAGCCCCAGCATTTT.

The CDR3 coding sequence is TGTGCCAGCAGTGCACAGGGCTACGAGCAGTACTTC. As protein: CASSAQGYEQYF. The rearrangement uses TRBV6-1 and TRBJ2-7; D is possibly TRBD1 (6 bases). CDR1 is MNHNS, CDR2 SASEGT, per germline. The CDR3 spans 12 residues. V lost 4 bases, J lost 3 bases, and 7 bases lay in between.

This clone ranks as medium-sized. V usage is TRBV2 and J usage is TRBJ2-5; TRBD1 might be the D (6 bases). The CDR3 is 14 residues long. Trimming stripped 4 bases from V and 2 bases from J, with 11 bases between. Per germline, CDR1 SNHLY and CDR2 FYNNEI. CDR3 loop: CASSARTAQETQYF. The CDR3 DNA is TGTGCCAGCAGTGCGAGGACAGCACAAGAGACCCAGTACTTC.

The rearrangement uses TRBV9 and TRBJ1-4; TRBD1 might be the D (5 bases). Trimming removed 0 bases from V and 8 bases from J, with 11 bases in between. In germline, CDR1 is SGDLS, CDR2 YYNGEE. CDR3 length equals 14 residues. The CDR3 loop reads CASSVAAGREKLFF. CDR3 coding DNA: TGTGCCAGCAGCGTAGCCGCAGGGCGGGAAAAACTGTTTTTT.

The rearrangement links TRBV30 to TRBJ1-2; a weak D match, TRBD1 (6 bases). The CDR3 is 13 residues long. Trimming cost V 4 bases and J 3 bases, with 12 bases left between them. Per germline, CDR1 GTSNPN and CDR2 SVGIG (reference sequence). The CDR3 sequence is CAWKKDSDYGYTF. The CDR3 DNA sequence: TGTGCCTGGAAAAAGGACAGCGACTATGGCTACACCTTC.

The rearrangement joins TRBV30 to TRBJ1-2; 9 bases map to TRBD1. Germline-derived CDR1 and CDR2 are GTSNPN and SVGIG (reference sequence). There are 13 residues in the CDR3. V shed 3 bases and J 7 bases; nucleotides not matched to a gene: 6. The CDR3 reads CAWSEQGAFGYTF. The CDR3 DNA follows: TGTGCCTGGAGCGAACAGGGGGCGTTTGGCTACACCTTC. Together with reference TRBV30 and TRBJ1-2, the CDR3 gives the full variable domain: SQTIHQWPATLVQPVGSPLSLECTVEGTSNPNLYWYRQAAGRGLQLLFYSVGIGQISSEVPQNLSASRPQDRQFILSSKKLLLSDSGFYLCAWSEQGAFGYTFGSGTRLTVV.

The chain has TRBV30 and TRBJ2-7; D gene ambiguous. The CDR3 totals 12 residues. Germline CDR1 GTSNPN, CDR2 SVGIG (reference sequence). The germline V and J ends were trimmed by 5 bases and 2 bases, with 10 bases remaining between them. Written as DNA, the CDR3 is TGTGCCTGGGGCGGTGGGACCTACGAGCAGTACTTC. It codes for CAWGGGTYEQYF.

The chain links TRBV6-5 to TRBJ1-2, with TRBD1 matching over 7 bases. The germline CDR1 and CDR2 sequences are MNHEY and SVGAGI. The CDR3 covers 14 residues. Trimming removed 7 bases from V and 3 bases from J; junction bases left unmatched: 8. In nucleotides, the CDR3 is TGTGCCAGCACTCGACAGGGCGGAGACTATGGCTACACCTTC. Its translation is CASTRQGGDYGYTF.

The chain carries TRBV25-1 and TRBJ2-5; 7 bases fit TRBD2. CDR3 length: 12 residues. Germline V gene sequence: CDR1 MGHDK, CDR2 SYGVNS. Unmatched junction bases numbered 8, after V lost 3 bases and J lost 13 bases. CDR3 bases: TGTGCCAGCAGTGATCGTGGCACTAGCGTGTACTTC. It codes for CASSDRGTSVYF.

The chain is built from TRBV2 and TRBJ2-1, with 8 bases fitting TRBD2. Germline V gene data show CDR1 as SNHLY and CDR2 as FYNNEI. The length of the CDR3 is 15 residues. V lost 5 bases and J lost 1; bases outside the gene matches: 4. Here the CDR3 reads CASSLSGASYNEQFF. CDR3 coding DNA: TGTGCCAGCAGTCTTAGCGGGGCTTCCTACAATGAGCAGTTCTTC.

This chain links TRBV14 with TRBJ1-2, with TRBD1 matching 8 bases. V trimming: 5 bases; J trimming: 5 bases; junction bases outside the gene matches: 4. The CDR3 is 13 residues long. In germline, CDR1 is SGHDN, CDR2 FVKESK. The CDR3 loop is CASSGQGLYGYTF. CDR3 bases: TGTGCCAGCAGCGGACAGGGACTGTATGGCTACACCTTC.